This TCR beta chain came from a study of OX40 agonist ivuxolimab in advanced cancers. The germline V gene has CDR1 SGHDT and CDR2 YYEEEE. The length of the CDR3 is 15 residues. V lost 3 bases and J 2 bases, leaving 12 bases between the germline ends. Study-wide findings and caveats: CD4+ T cells averaged fewer expanded clones than CD8+ T cells.

The assay was immunoSEQ multiplex PCR, and TCRdb's table has in-frame clones only and misses some. The table shows tens of thousands of clones, with approximately 81% occurring only once. With regard to this clone: Its cognate antigen is unknown.

The sample consisted of CD4+ or CD8+ T cells sorted from blood, taken in a trial of the OX40 agonist ivuxolimab. The sequence was collected from an adult with an advanced solid tumor such as melanoma, head and neck, liver or kidney cancer. This chain joins TRBV5-6 and TRBJ2-1; D remains ambiguous. CDR3 protein: CASSSVGGAYNEQFF. The CDR3 DNA reads TGTGCCAGCAGCTCTGTGGGTGGGGCCTACAATGAGCAGTTCTTC.